Below, one TCR beta chain is given with its context. Its specificity is not known. The study ran its PCR with 60 Vbeta and 13 Jbeta primers. The protocol was immunoSEQ multiplex PCR, while the TCRdb copy is restricted to in-frame clones and leaves out a portion. The sample consists of 110,000 to 150,000 clones, 75% of them appearing once. The donors (healthy individuals) were bone marrow donors. The source of the sample is a study of cytomegalovirus exposure and HLA in healthy donors. Study-level background: Within an early data release were 85 million or so unique TCRs drawn from HLA-typed donors. The study, taken as a whole, reports: Per published reports, the classifier diagnosed cytomegalovirus status with high specificity and sensitivity. Later work found most CMV-associated TCR beta chains apparently HLA-restricted.

This CDR3 spans 14 amino acids. The V gene lost 5 bases and the J gene lost 1 base, with 10 bases spanning the gap. From germline, CDR1 is MDHEN and CDR2 SYDVKM. V and J are TRBV28 and TRBJ2-3; D ambiguous. The sequence was obtained from a man younger than 45 in good health and CMV-seronegative. Sequencing was done on a sample of PBMCs. CDR3 sequence (DNA): TGTGCCAGCAGTCCCCTAGGTGGCACAGATACGCAGTATTTT. This translates into CASSPLGGTDTQYF.